The 23 T cell receptor beta chains below all came from one sample that was sequenced in a study of blood T cell repertoires in COVID-19. The table came from immunoSEQ multiplex PCR; TCRdb's copy has only in-frame clones and leaves some out. The sample has some 350,000 clones, roughly 90% seen once. Sequences were obtained from peripheral blood. The receptors stem from a woman in her 70s with COVID-19, enrolled during active disease.

The chain has TRBV15 and TRBJ2-7; D perhaps matches TRBD1 (6 bases). The CDR3 is 15 amino acids. Germline loops: CDR1 LNHNV, CDR2 YYDKDF (reference sequence). V lost 3 bases to trimming and J lost 3 bases, with 15 bases between them. CDR3 loop: CATSSEATGIYEQYF. DNA of the CDR3: TGTGCCACCAGCAGTGAGGCCACAGGGATCTACGAGCAGTACTTC.

This chain uses TRBV5-1 with TRBJ2-1; 15 positions agree with TRBD2. Germline trimming cut 4 bases from V and 12 bases from J; bases unmatched to any gene: 8. This CDR3 has 15 amino acids. Germline values: CDR1 SGHRS, CDR2 YFSETQ. CDR3 loop: CASSPWGTSGRSQFF. For the CDR3, the DNA is TGCGCCAGCAGCCCTTGGGGGACTAGCGGGAGGTCGCAGTTCTTC. Variable domain in full (rest from reference TRBV5-1 and TRBJ2-1): KAGVTQTPRYLIKTRGQQVTLSCSPISGHRSVSWYQQTPGQGLQFLFEYFSETQRNKGNFPGRFSGRQFSNSRSEMNVSTLELGDSALYLCASSPWGTSGRSQFFGPGTRLTVL.

This sequence joins TRBV7-6 and TRBJ2-7, with 13 bases identical to TRBD2. V trimming: 4 bases; J trimming: 2 bases; junction bases outside the gene matches: 5. The CDR3 is made up of 16 amino acids. Germline CDR1 is SGHVS and CDR2 is FNYEAQ. The CDR3 loop is CASSSIGTSGTYEQYF. As DNA, the CDR3 is TGTGCCAGCAGCTCCATTGGGACTAGCGGGACCTACGAGCAGTACTTC.

This clone has a count of ten or more. V gene TRBV7-8 combines with J gene TRBJ2-3, with 14 bases that match TRBD2. Germline V CDR1 and CDR2: SGHVS, FQNEAQ. The trim removed 3 bases at V and 5 bases at J, leaving 7 bases unmatched. The CDR3 totals 17 residues. CDR3 sequence reads: CASSFWTSGGFVDTQYF. In DNA, the CDR3 is TGTGCCAGCAGCTTCTGGACTAGCGGGGGGTTCGTAGATACGCAGTATTTT.

The J gene is TRBJ1-1, the V gene TRBV18; a weak D match, TRBD1 (6 bases). V was pared by 4 bases and J by 4 bases, with 16 bases between. The CDR3 extends over 15 amino acids. Germline V gene sequence: CDR1 KGHSH, CDR2 LQKENI. CDR3 DNA: TGTGCCAGCTCACTGCTCCCAGGGGAGACCACTGAAGCTTTCTTT. Translated: CASSLLPGETTEAFF.

The rearrangement joins TRBV5-1 to TRBJ2-5, with D possibly being TRBD2 (5 bases). This CDR3 has 15 amino acids. Trimming took 0 bases from V and 2 from J, leaving 11 bases between them. Germline V gives CDR1 SGHRS, CDR2 YFSETQ. The DNA for the CDR3 is TGCGCCAGCAGCTTGGACGCGGGCCCACAAGAGACCCAGTACTTC. This codes for CASSLDAGPQETQYF.

The chain is built from TRBV20-1 and TRBJ1-1; D remains unclear. This CDR3 spans 10 amino acids. Germline CDR1 and CDR2: DFQATT and SNEGSKA (reference sequence). The V end lost 5 bases, the J end lost 6 bases, and 7 bases lay between the germline ends. The chain's CDR3 is CSAPRSEAFF. For the CDR3, the DNA is TGCAGTGCTCCTAGGTCTGAAGCTTTCTTT.

The chain joins TRBV18 to TRBJ1-3; D is uncertain. Per germline, CDR1 KGHSH and CDR2 LQKENI. The CDR3 contains 15 residues. The V gene lost 5 bases and the J gene lost 0 bases, with 11 bases spanning the gap. CDR3 sequence: CASSIGRASGNTIYF. The CDR3 DNA follows: TGTGCCAGCTCAATCGGGCGGGCCTCTGGAAACACCATATATTTT.

The chain carries TRBV3-1 (or the pseudogene TRBV3-2) and TRBJ1-1, with a tentative D call TRBD1 (6 bases). This CDR3 is 13 amino acids long. Germline values: CDR1 LGHDT, CDR2 YNNKEL (reference sequence). Trimming left V 1 base short and J 8 bases short, with 11 bases between. As DNA, the CDR3 is TGTGCCAGCAGCCAAGCAGGGGTGGGAGAAGCTTTCTTT. Translating gives CASSQAGVGEAFF.

This chain links TRBV9 with TRBJ2-3; possibly TRBD2 for D (6 bases). Per germline, CDR1 SGDLS and CDR2 YYNGEE. This CDR3 spans 15 amino acids. Deletions cut 0 bases from V and 3 bases from J, with 11 bases between. This CDR3 reads CASSVASVETDTQYF. CDR3 coding DNA: TGTGCCAGCAGCGTAGCTAGCGTCGAGACAGATACGCAGTATTTT.

V gene TRBV19 combines with J gene TRBJ1-4; D is ambiguous. Germline V gene lookup returns CDR1 LNHDA and CDR2 SQIVND (reference sequence). The CDR3 runs to 15 residues. V was cut by 6 bases and J by 8 bases, with 19 bases left in between. CDR3 loop: CASSPAAVRPEKLFF. For the CDR3, the DNA is TGTGCCAGTAGCCCGGCGGCAGTTCGGCCGGAAAAACTGTTTTTT.

The chain uses TRBV5-4 and TRBJ2-7, with D unclear. The CDR3 runs 15 residues. Deletions cut 1 base from V and 3 bases from J, with 14 bases between. The germline CDR1 and CDR2 sequences are SGHNT and YYREEE (reference sequence). The CDR3 DNA sequence: TGTGCCAGCAGCTTGCGGTCAGTTGCTAGCTACGAGCAGTACTTC. Protein: CASSLRSVASYEQYF.

The chain has TRBV15 and TRBJ1-5; the match to TRBD1 covers 10 bases. The CDR3 consists of 19 residues. Germline lookup yields CDR1 LNHNV and CDR2 YYDKDF (reference sequence). Germline trimming cut 4 bases from V and 2 bases from J; bases unmatched to any gene: 14. The CDR3, as DNA: TGTGCCACCAGCATTCCGACAGGGGGCTTTAGTGGTGGCAATCAGCCCCAGCATTTT. Translated: CATSIPTGGFSGGNQPQHF.

The rearrangement links TRBV5-1 to TRBJ2-7; 7 bases match TRBD1. CDR1 is SGHRS and CDR2 is YFSETQ in the germline V gene. The CDR3 runs 14 residues. Germline trimming cut 1 base from V and 1 base from J; bases unmatched to any gene: 2. CDR3 DNA sequence: TGCGCCAGCAGCTTGTTGGACAGGTCCTACGAGCAGTACTTC. Its translation: CASSLLDRSYEQYF.

This chain joins TRBV5-1 and TRBJ1-5; TRBD1 matches 11 bases. The germline CDR1 and CDR2 sequences are SGHRS and YFSETQ. The CDR3 contains 14 residues. The trim removed 4 bases at V and 7 bases at J, leaving 4 bases unmatched. In DNA form, the CDR3 reads TGCGCCAGCAGCCCGGGACAGGGGGAACAGCCCCAGCATTTT. Amino acids: CASSPGQGEQPQHF.

This clone was recorded once. The rearrangement links TRBV29-1 to TRBJ2-3, with D tentatively TRBD1 (5 bases). V gave up 3 bases and J gave up 7 bases, with 14 bases separating them. This CDR3 is 13 amino acids long. The V gene's germline CDR1 is SQVTM and CDR2 ANQGSEA. The CDR3 DNA follows: TGCAGCGTTGAGGGGCAGGGTACGAATACGCAGTATTTT. This translates into CSVEGQGTNTQYF.

The CDR3 loop is CASRSPGGNTDTQYF. The CDR3 coding sequence is TGTGCCAGCAGGTCACCGGGGGGGAACACAGATACGCAGTATTTT. This chain joins TRBV5-8 and TRBJ2-3, with 8 bases aligning to TRBD2. J lost 2 bases, V lost 5 bases, and 7 bases had no gene match. Germline V CDR1 and CDR2: SGHTS, YDEGEE. This CDR3 is 15 amino acids long. The full variable domain, rest sourced from reference TRBV5-8 and TRBJ2-3, is EAGVTQSPTHLIKTRGQQATLRCSPISGHTSVYWYQQALGLGLQFLLWYDEGEERNRGNFPPRFSGRQFPNYSSELNVNALELEDSALYLCASRSPGGNTDTQYFGPGTRLTVL.

V usage is TRBV3-1 (or the pseudogene TRBV3-2) and J usage is TRBJ2-3; TRBD2 aligns across 8 bases. This CDR3 has 17 amino acids. V lost 0 bases and J lost 2; bases outside the gene matches: 7. Germline V gene lookup returns CDR1 LGHDT and CDR2 YNNKEL (reference sequence). The CDR3 loop reads CASSQDPQRGTTDTQYF. The CDR3 DNA reads TGTGCCAGCAGCCAAGACCCCCAGCGGGGGACCACAGATACGCAGTATTTT.

The genes are TRBV24-1 and TRBJ2-2; the D gene is possibly TRBD2 (6 bases). The CDR3 consists of 19 residues. From germline, CDR1 is KGHDR and CDR2 SFDVKD. Trimming pared 0 bases from V and 5 bases from J, leaving 21 bases between. The CDR3 DNA reads TGTGCCACCAGTGATTTGCATCGTACCGGGGGTCGAGGGACCGGGGAGCTGTTTTTT. Amino acids: CATSDLHRTGGRGTGELFF.

The chain combines TRBV5-1 with TRBJ1-2, with D uncertain. CDR3 length: 13 residues. Germline loops: CDR1 SGHRS, CDR2 YFSETQ. The V and J ends lost 0 bases and 2 bases respectively, with 5 bases between them. The DNA for the CDR3 is TGCGCCAGCAGCTTGGCCACAAACTATGGCTACACCTTC. This gives the protein CASSLATNYGYTF. The full variable domain, completed using reference TRBV5-1 and TRBJ1-2, is KAGVTQTPRYLIKTRGQQVTLSCSPISGHRSVSWYQQTPGQGLQFLFEYFSETQRNKGNFPGRFSGRQFSNSRSEMNVSTLELGDSALYLCASSLATNYGYTFGSGTRLTVV.

This clone was seen a single time. This chain connects TRBV19 to TRBJ1-5; D gene uncertain. V lost 5 bases and J 0 bases, leaving 8 bases between the germline ends. Germline CDR1 is LNHDA and CDR2 is SQIVND (reference sequence). The CDR3 loop spans 14 amino acids. The CDR3 loop is CASSPVYSNQPQHF. Written as DNA, the CDR3 is TGTGCCAGTAGTCCCGTATATAGCAATCAGCCCCAGCATTTT.

This clone was counted once. The V gene is TRBV13, the J gene TRBJ2-1; weak D call: TRBD2 (6 bases). CDR1 PRHDT and CDR2 FYEKMQ come from the germline V gene (reference sequence). V lost 4 bases and J lost 7, with 17 bases in between. The CDR3 is 15 residues long. For the CDR3, the DNA is TGTGCCAGCAGCTCGTCTAGCGCGCTAAGGAATGAGCAGTTCTTC. It is translated as CASSSSSALRNEQFF.

The CDR3 DNA reads TGTGCCAGCAGCTTACGGGGGGGTGAAGGCTACACCTTC. It translates to CASSLRGGEGYTF. The chain combines TRBV7-6 with TRBJ1-2; TRBD1 might be the D (5 bases). V dropped 2 bases and J dropped 8 bases, with 12 bases sitting between them. Germline V gene lookup returns CDR1 SGHVS and CDR2 FNYEAQ. The CDR3 is made up of 13 amino acids.